This is a list of T cell receptor beta chains from one sample in a study of T cells in Graves' hyperthyroidism and ophthalmopathy. MiXCR, run by TCRdb on the multiplex PCR reads, gives a single entry per CDR3 protein. Of 200,000 to 250,000 distinct CDR3 sequences listed, around 24% were seen once; the top ten hold 35%. Input material: blood. The receptors derive from a woman between 40 and 50 years old with Graves' ophthalmopathy. Both conserved end residues are part of each CDR3. The order of the fields is V gene, J gene, D gene, clone size, CDR3 protein, CDR3 DNA. D genes are given only for firm matches. Clone size, where shown, is once, few, many, or a class for clones that have expanded.

v_gene: TRBV5-1
j_gene: TRBJ2-2
d_gene: TRBD1
abundance: -
CDR3aa: CASSHNSGGWNTGELFF
CDR3nt: TGCGCCAGCAGCCATAATTCAGGGGGATGGAACACCGGGGAGCTGTTTTTT

v_gene: TRBV6-1
j_gene: TRBJ1-2
d_gene: TRBD1
abundance: many
CDR3aa: CANRSGTGTYGYTF
CDR3nt: TGTGCCAACAGATCCGGGACAGGGACCTATGGCTACACCTTC

v_gene: TRBV7-2
j_gene: TRBJ1-1
d_gene: -
abundance: many
CDR3aa: CASSLSSGDTEAFF
CDR3nt: TGTGCCAGCAGCTTATCTAGCGGGGACACTGAAGCTTTCTTT

v_gene: TRBV12-3/TRBV12-4
j_gene: TRBJ2-7
d_gene: TRBD1
abundance: many
CDR3aa: CVSRTGAMYEQYF
CDR3nt: TGTGTCAGCAGGACAGGGGCTATGTACGAGCAGTACTTC

v_gene: TRBV5-1
j_gene: TRBJ1-1
d_gene: -
abundance: many
CDR3aa: CASSPQGTAEAFF
CDR3nt: TGCGCCAGCAGCCCTCAGGGGACGGCTGAAGCTTTCTTT

v_gene: TRBV6-2/TRBV6-3
j_gene: TRBJ2-2
d_gene: -
abundance: many
CDR3aa: CASIEGGLQRVNTGELFF
CDR3nt: TGTGCCAGCATCGAAGGAGGGCTCCAGCGGGTGAACACCGGGGAGCTGTTTTTT

v_gene: TRBV12-3/TRBV12-4
j_gene: TRBJ2-5
d_gene: TRBD2
abundance: -
CDR3aa: CASSLLAGVETQYF
CDR3nt: TGTGCCAGCAGTTTACTAGCGGGGGTAGAGACCCAGTACTTC

v_gene: TRBV24-1
j_gene: TRBJ2-7
d_gene: -
abundance: -
CDR3aa: CATSGVGGEQYF
CDR3nt: TGTGCCACCAGTGGTGTAGGGGGGGAGCAGTACTTC

v_gene: TRBV5-5
j_gene: TRBJ1-5
d_gene: -
abundance: many
CDR3aa: CASSLVPSNQPQHF
CDR3nt: TGTGCCAGCAGCTTGGTCCCCAGCAATCAGCCCCAGCATTTT

v_gene: TRBV20-1
j_gene: TRBJ2-7
d_gene: -
abundance: many
CDR3aa: CSARDFLRNEQYF
CDR3nt: TGCAGTGCTAGAGATTTTCTTCGGAACGAGCAGTACTTC

v_gene: TRBV20-1
j_gene: TRBJ2-7
d_gene: TRBD2
abundance: -
CDR3aa: CSASGTSGAGGYF
CDR3nt: TGCAGTGCTTCCGGGACTAGCGGGGCGGGGGGGTACTTC

v_gene: TRBV6-5
j_gene: TRBJ1-5
d_gene: -
abundance: many
CDR3aa: CASTYGADRNWQPQHF
CDR3nt: TGTGCCAGCACTTACGGAGCGGACAGAAATTGGCAGCCCCAGCATTTT

v_gene: TRBV7-6
j_gene: TRBJ1-6
d_gene: TRBD1
abundance: many
CDR3aa: CASSRGQGNSPLHF
CDR3nt: TGTGCCAGCAGCCGGGGACAGGGTAATTCACCCCTCCACTTT

v_gene: TRBV11-2
j_gene: TRBJ2-7
d_gene: -
abundance: -
CDR3aa: CASSLDPGHFSQQYF
CDR3nt: TGTGCCAGCAGCTTAGATCCGGGACACTTTTCACAGCAGTACTTC

v_gene: TRBV6-1
j_gene: TRBJ1-2
d_gene: -
abundance: -
CDR3aa: CASSEAWGTNYGYTF
CDR3nt: TGTGCCAGCAGTGAAGCGTGGGGAACTAACTATGGCTACACCTTC

v_gene: TRBV28
j_gene: TRBJ2-2
d_gene: TRBD1
abundance: many
CDR3aa: CASSSYRDRGTGELFF
CDR3nt: TGTGCCAGCAGTTCTTACCGGGACAGGGGCACCGGGGAGCTGTTTTTT

v_gene: TRBV5-1
j_gene: TRBJ2-7
d_gene: -
abundance: -
CDR3aa: CASSSPHYEQYF
CDR3nt: TGCGCCAGCAGCTCCCCGCACTACGAGCAGTACTTC

v_gene: TRBV6-1
j_gene: TRBJ1-6
d_gene: TRBD1
abundance: many
CDR3aa: CASSRTGESSPLHF
CDR3nt: TGTGCCAGCAGCCGGACAGGGGAGAGTTCACCCCTCCACTTT

v_gene: TRBV20-1
j_gene: TRBJ2-7
d_gene: TRBD1
abundance: many
CDR3aa: CSARSTQTGAEQYF
CDR3nt: TGCAGTGCTAGATCAACACAAACAGGGGCCGAGCAGTACTTC

v_gene: TRBV29-1
j_gene: TRBJ2-7
d_gene: -
abundance: many
CDR3aa: CSVEDGGGEQYF
CDR3nt: TGCAGCGTTGAAGATGGGGGCGGCGAGCAGTACTTC

v_gene: TRBV20-1
j_gene: TRBJ1-5
d_gene: -
abundance: many
CDR3aa: CSARRGQANQPQHF
CDR3nt: TGCAGTGCCCGACGAGGGCAGGCCAATCAGCCCCAGCATTTT

v_gene: TRBV5-1
j_gene: TRBJ2-7
d_gene: -
abundance: -
CDR3aa: CASRTGRKDEQYF
CDR3nt: TGCGCCAGCAGGACAGGGAGGAAGGACGAGCAGTACTTC

v_gene: TRBV5-1
j_gene: TRBJ2-7
d_gene: TRBD2
abundance: few
CDR3aa: CASSTQSSGRPYEQYF
CDR3nt: TGCGCCAGCAGCACCCAATCAAGCGGGAGGCCCTACGAGCAGTACTTC

v_gene: TRBV28
j_gene: TRBJ2-6
d_gene: -
abundance: many
CDR3aa: CASSSTGAGANVLTF
CDR3nt: TGTGCCAGCAGTTCCACGGGGGCTGGGGCCAACGTCCTGACTTTC

v_gene: TRBV12-3/TRBV12-4
j_gene: TRBJ1-2
d_gene: -
abundance: -
CDR3aa: CATNVRGKGYGYTF
CDR3nt: TGTGCCACCAATGTACGGGGGAAGGGTTATGGCTACACCTTC

v_gene: TRBV12-3/TRBV12-4
j_gene: TRBJ1-5
d_gene: -
abundance: many
CDR3aa: CASSPTLGSNQPQHF
CDR3nt: TGTGCCAGCAGTCCGACTCTGGGGAGCAATCAGCCCCAGCATTTT

v_gene: TRBV28
j_gene: TRBJ1-1
d_gene: TRBD1
abundance: many
CDR3aa: CASNSGGSGTEAFF
CDR3nt: TGTGCCAGCAATTCAGGGGGCTCGGGCACTGAAGCTTTCTTT

v_gene: TRBV12-3/TRBV12-4
j_gene: TRBJ1-5
d_gene: -
abundance: many
CDR3aa: CASSLAHNQPQHF
CDR3nt: TGTGCCAGCAGTTTAGCCCACAATCAGCCCCAGCATTTT

v_gene: TRBV28
j_gene: TRBJ2-2
d_gene: -
abundance: many
CDR3aa: CASSLVAANTGELFF
CDR3nt: TGTGCCAGCAGTTTGGTAGCGGCGAACACCGGGGAGCTGTTTTTT

v_gene: TRBV29-1
j_gene: TRBJ1-2
d_gene: TRBD1
abundance: -
CDR3aa: CSARDSRGYTF
CDR3nt: TGCAGCGCCCGGGACAGTCGTGGCTACACCTTC

v_gene: TRBV5-8
j_gene: TRBJ2-7
d_gene: -
abundance: many
CDR3aa: CASSLEEQYF
CDR3nt: TGTGCCAGCAGCTTAGAAGAGCAGTACTTC

v_gene: TRBV28
j_gene: TRBJ2-7
d_gene: TRBD1
abundance: many
CDR3aa: CASSPGQGAVEQYF
CDR3nt: TGTGCCAGCAGTCCGGGACAGGGGGCTGTCGAGCAGTACTTC

v_gene: TRBV6-5
j_gene: TRBJ1-1
d_gene: -
abundance: -
CDR3aa: CASSFGTNTEACF
CDR3nt: TGTGCCAGCAGTTTCGGGACCAACACTGAAGCTTGCTTT

v_gene: TRBV5-1
j_gene: TRBJ1-1
d_gene: -
abundance: -
CDR3aa: CASGDLTGAEAFF
CDR3nt: TGCGCCAGCGGGGACCTCACCGGGGCTGAAGCTTTCTTT

v_gene: TRBV29-1
j_gene: TRBJ2-5
d_gene: TRBD1
abundance: -
CDR3aa: CSVWGTGGRKETQYF
CDR3nt: TGCAGCGTTTGGGGGACAGGGGGGCGAAAAGAGACCCAGTACTTC

v_gene: TRBV28
j_gene: TRBJ1-3
d_gene: TRBD1
abundance: -
CDR3aa: CASGRDRGGPAGNTIYF
CDR3nt: TGTGCCAGCGGACGGGACAGGGGAGGACCTGCTGGAAACACCATATATTTT

v_gene: TRBV24-1
j_gene: TRBJ1-5
d_gene: -
abundance: -
CDR3aa: CATSDDGDSQPQHF
CDR3nt: TGTGCCACCAGTGATGACGGCGACAGCCAGCCCCAGCATTTT

v_gene: TRBV6-1
j_gene: TRBJ2-7
d_gene: TRBD2
abundance: -
CDR3aa: CASSGGGDSYEQYF
CDR3nt: TGTGCCAGCAGTGGCGGGGGGGACTCCTACGAGCAGTACTTC

v_gene: TRBV27
j_gene: TRBJ2-7
d_gene: -
abundance: -
CDR3aa: CASSSHEGGAQYF
CDR3nt: TGTGCCAGCAGCTCACACGAGGGGGGCGCGCAGTACTTC

v_gene: TRBV3-1
j_gene: TRBJ2-5
d_gene: -
abundance: -
CDR3aa: CASSPNLGGETQYF
CDR3nt: TGTGCCAGCAGCCCCAATCTAGGGGGAGAGACCCAGTACTTC

v_gene: TRBV30
j_gene: TRBJ2-5
d_gene: -
abundance: few
CDR3aa: CAWSVSVETQYF
CDR3nt: TGTGCCTGGAGTGTTTCTGTAGAGACCCAGTACTTC

v_gene: TRBV28
j_gene: TRBJ2-5
d_gene: -
abundance: many
CDR3aa: CASRLGAAQETQYF
CDR3nt: TGTGCCAGCAGACTAGGGGCGGCACAAGAGACCCAGTACTTC

v_gene: TRBV30
j_gene: TRBJ1-2
d_gene: TRBD1
abundance: many
CDR3aa: CAWSQGASPNYGYTF
CDR3nt: TGTGCCTGGAGCCAGGGGGCTTCTCCTAACTATGGCTACACCTTC

v_gene: TRBV6-2/TRBV6-3
j_gene: TRBJ2-5
d_gene: TRBD1
abundance: -
CDR3aa: CASSFSTGGQTQYF
CDR3nt: TGTGCCAGCAGTTTTTCGACAGGGGGACAGACCCAGTACTTC

v_gene: TRBV11-1
j_gene: TRBJ2-5
d_gene: TRBD2
abundance: -
CDR3aa: CASSPLARHQETQYF
CDR3nt: TGTGCCAGCAGTCCACTAGCGAGACACCAAGAGACCCAGTACTTC

v_gene: TRBV11-2
j_gene: TRBJ2-6
d_gene: -
abundance: -
CDR3aa: CASSLVVSPGANVLTF
CDR3nt: TGTGCCAGCAGCTTAGTCGTGTCGCCTGGGGCCAACGTCCTGACTTTC

v_gene: TRBV6-2/TRBV6-3
j_gene: TRBJ2-4
d_gene: TRBD1
abundance: many
CDR3aa: CASTLDRTGWAKNIQYF
CDR3nt: TGTGCCAGCACCTTGGACAGGACGGGATGGGCCAAAAACATTCAGTACTTC

v_gene: TRBV28
j_gene: TRBJ2-7
d_gene: -
abundance: many
CDR3aa: CASKGHNTYEQYF
CDR3nt: TGTGCCAGCAAGGGGCACAATACCTACGAGCAGTACTTC